This TCR beta chain was sequenced for a study of blood T cell repertoires in COVID-19. The wider study: COVID-19 samples from acute and convalescent phases originated in the United States, Italy and Spain. Nucleic acid was either cDNA or gDNA, and it came from T cells, B-cell-depleted T cells, or PBMCs.

This CDR3 has 15 amino acids. Germline assignment: CDR1 LGHNA and CDR2 YSLEER. Trimming left V 4 bases short and J 6 bases short, with 15 bases between. Original processing methods: For nucleated cells, counts were estimated from reference gene primer amplification. The assay was immunoSEQ multiplex PCR, and TCRdb's table has in-frame clones only and misses some. V and J calls plus clone size are reproduced from that table; the DNA served to infer D and trimming. The sample has under 20,000 clones, about 92% seen once. This TCR was sampled from a human donor in a cohort sampled during active COVID-19. Material for sequencing was peripheral blood. The genes are TRBV4-3 and TRBJ2-2, with D perhaps TRBD1 (6 bases). CDR3 sequence: CASSLTGIPAGELFF. The CDR3 DNA sequence: TGCGCCAGCAGCCTTACAGGGATTCCCGCCGGGGAGCTGTTTTTT.